These 32 T cell receptor beta chains share one sample of origin, sequenced in a study of CD8 T cells in ankylosing spondylitis. TCRdb reprocessed the 5' RACE reads via MiXCR and lists one record per CDR3 protein. The sample lists a few hundred thousand distinct CDR3 sequences; more than 20% were seen once. Material: blood, either unsorted or a sorted T cell fraction (not recorded which). The receptors here all came from a female donor with ankylosing spondylitis or in good health (not recorded which).

V gene TRBV12-3 or TRBV12-4 combines with J gene TRBJ2-1, with TRBD2 matching over 8 bases. Unmatched junction bases numbered 8, after V lost 0 bases and J lost 7 bases. This CDR3 has 16 residues. CDR3 bases: TGTGCCAGCAGTTTAGCCTCTAGCGGCGGGAGGAATGAGCAGTTCTTC. Translating gives CASSLASSGGRNEQFF.

This clonotype was recorded a few times. The chain uses TRBV12-3 or TRBV12-4 and TRBJ2-2, with 11 bases fitting TRBD2. V lost 6 bases to trimming and J lost 7 bases; unmatched junction nucleotides: 7. The length of the CDR3 is 15 residues. The CDR3 is CASRQTSGTGGELFF. The CDR3 nucleotides are TGTGCCAGCAGGCAGACTAGCGGGACGGGCGGGGAGCTGTTTTTT.

This clonotype has a count of ten or more. V gene TRBV20-1 combines with J gene TRBJ2-5; no definite D call. V was pared by 6 bases and J by 3 bases, with 17 bases between. There are 14 residues in the CDR3. CDR1 and CDR2 from the germline V gene are DFQATT and SNEGSKA (reference sequence). The CDR3 region is CSAGSHRDEETQYF. The CDR3 DNA reads TGCAGTGCAGGGTCCCACAGAGACGAAGAGACCCAGTACTTC.

This clonotype was detected many times. The chain combines TRBV20-1 with TRBJ2-4; D uncertain. The germline gives CDR1 DFQATT, CDR2 SNEGSKA (reference sequence). The CDR3 length is 11 residues. Trimming took 3 bases from V and 8 from J, leaving 8 bases between them. The CDR3 sequence: CSASGGDIQYF. CDR3 coding DNA: TGCAGTGCTAGCGGTGGGGACATTCAGTACTTC.

The rearrangement uses TRBV20-1 and TRBJ2-5; 7 positions agree with TRBD2. This CDR3 has 12 residues. Looked up from germline, CDR1 is DFQATT and CDR2 is SNEGSKA (reference sequence). V shed 5 bases and J 5 bases; nucleotides not matched to a gene: 5. CDR3 nucleotide sequence: TGCAGTGCTCAAACTAGCGCGGAGACCCAGTACTTC. Its translation is CSAQTSAETQYF.

This clonotype was observed a few times. The chain carries TRBV7-9 and TRBJ2-1; no clear D. The germline gives CDR1 SEHNR, CDR2 FQNEAQ (reference sequence). The CDR3 consists of 11 residues. The V end was cut by 11 bases, the J end by 8 bases, with 13 bases between. DNA of the CDR3: TGTGCCGTCGAGCTGTCGTATGAGCAGTTCTTC. Translation: CAVELSYEQFF.

This clonotype has just a few counts. J is TRBJ1-1 and V is TRBV12-3 or TRBV12-4; D possibly corresponds to TRBD1 (5 bases). The CDR3 contains 15 residues. V was shortened by 3 bases and J by 5 bases, with 16 bases between the two germline ends. CDR3 DNA sequence: TGTGCCAGCAGTTTGAGACAGTCAGGAACGACTGAAGCTTTCTTT. Amino acid sequence: CASSLRQSGTTEAFF.

The gene calls are TRBV11-2 and TRBJ2-7; TRBD1 is a possible D gene (6 bases). V was shortened by 4 bases and J by 7 bases, with 14 bases between the two germline ends. CDR1 is SGHAT, CDR2 FQNNGV, per germline. This CDR3 is built from 13 residues. In nucleotides, the CDR3 is TGTGCCAGCAGCTCTAGAGGGGGTTGGGAGCAGTACTTC. Amino acids: CASSSRGGWEQYF.

This chain links TRBV20-1 with TRBJ1-5, with D uncertain. Germline values: CDR1 DFQATT, CDR2 SNEGSKA (reference sequence). Deletions cut 4 bases from V and 7 bases from J, with 11 bases between. The CDR3 contains 12 residues. CDR3 DNA sequence: TGCAGTGCTATAGAGGATAGCCAGCCCCAGCATTTT. Residues: CSAIEDSQPQHF.

This chain joins TRBV12-3 or TRBV12-4 and TRBJ2-7; 15 nucleotides match TRBD2. The CDR3 loop spans 16 amino acids. Germline trimming cut 1 base from V and 3 bases from J; bases unmatched to any gene: 1. The CDR3 sequence is CASSLGGLAGGYEQYF. As DNA, the CDR3 is TGTGCCAGCAGTTTAGGGGGACTAGCGGGAGGCTACGAGCAGTACTTC.

This chain uses TRBV4-3 with TRBJ1-3; the D is unclear. The germline CDR1 and CDR2 sequences are LGHNA and YSLEER. The CDR3 totals 18 residues. Trimming took 2 bases from V and 4 from J, leaving 21 bases between them. CDR3 DNA: TGCGCCAGCAGCCAAATCGACATGGGGTTCTCCAGCGGAAACACCATATATTTT. Encoded protein: CASSQIDMGFSSGNTIYF.

The sample holds a few counts of this clonotype. V is TRBV29-1 and J is TRBJ2-3; possible D gene TRBD2, 5 bases. Germline V CDR1 and CDR2: SQVTM, ANQGSEA. The CDR3 extends over 13 amino acids. Trimming removed 4 bases at V and 1 base at J, with 9 bases between. CDR3 sequence: CSVVDGGTDTQYF. The CDR3 nucleotides read TGCAGCGTTGTCGACGGGGGCACAGATACGCAGTATTTT.

The chain is built from TRBV12-3 or TRBV12-4 and TRBJ1-2; tentatively, D is TRBD1 (6 bases). V shed 6 bases and J shed 6 bases, with 17 bases lying between them. The CDR3 length is 14 residues. The CDR3: CASSPRRWGHGYTF. Written as DNA, the CDR3 is TGTGCCAGCAGCCCTCGAAGGTGGGGGCATGGCTACACCTTC.

The chain is built from TRBV6-5 and TRBJ1-2, with D hard to call. The V gene lost 4 bases and the J gene lost 6 bases, with 9 bases spanning the gap. Germline V gene data show CDR1 as MNHEY and CDR2 as SVGAGI. This CDR3 has 12 amino acids. This CDR3 is CASSSSENGYTF. The CDR3 coding sequence is TGTGCCAGCAGTTCCTCGGAGAATGGCTACACCTTC.

This clonotype was picked up many times. The rearrangement links TRBV29-1 to TRBJ2-1; D unclear. In germline, CDR1 is SQVTM, CDR2 ANQGSEA. The CDR3 runs to 11 residues. V was trimmed by 4 bases and J by 8 bases, leaving 9 bases between them. CDR3 coding DNA: TGCAGCGTTGCTTGGGGTGATGAGCAGTTCTTC. This sequence encodes CSVAWGDEQFF.

This clonotype showed up just a few times. V is TRBV7-8 and J is TRBJ2-7; tentatively, D is TRBD2 (5 bases). Per the germline V gene, CDR1 is SGHVS and CDR2 is FQNEAQ. The ends were cut back, 0 bases at V and 6 bases at J, with 12 bases in the middle. The CDR3 sequence is 14 residues long. The CDR3: CASSLAKLGREQYF. As DNA, the CDR3 is TGTGCCAGCAGCTTAGCTAAACTAGGACGCGAGCAGTACTTC.

The CDR3: CASSQYRNTEAFF. The CDR3 nucleotides read TGCGCCAGCAGTCAGTATCGGAACACTGAAGCTTTCTTT. The chain carries TRBV5-1 and TRBJ1-1; D is uncertain. The ends were cut back, 5 bases at V and 1 base at J, with 9 bases in the middle. CDR1 is SGHRS, CDR2 YFSETQ, per germline. CDR3 size: 13 residues.

The rearrangement joins TRBV12-3 or TRBV12-4 to TRBJ2-2; possible D gene TRBD2, 6 bases. V lost 3 bases, J lost 4 bases, and 15 bases lay in between. This CDR3 has 16 amino acids. CDR3 DNA: TGTGCCAGCAGTTTGGGTCATTTGGGGGGCACCGGGGAGCTGTTTTTT. It is translated as CASSLGHLGGTGELFF.

The chain employs TRBV20-1 and TRBJ2-1; maybe TRBD2 (6 bases). CDR3 length: 14 residues. The V gene lost 5 bases and the J gene lost 4 bases, with 15 bases spanning the gap. In germline, CDR1 is DFQATT, CDR2 SNEGSKA (reference sequence). The CDR3 is CSARSWRGYNEQFF. The CDR3 nucleotides read TGCAGTGCTCGGTCCTGGCGGGGATACAATGAGCAGTTCTTC.

This clonotype came up a few times. J is TRBJ1-1 and V is TRBV19, with D hard to call. Germline CDR1 and CDR2: LNHDA and SQIVND (reference sequence). The CDR3 totals 17 residues. V gave up 5 bases and J gave up 4 bases, with 23 bases separating them. Here the CDR3 DNA reads TGTGCCAGTAGTTTATACGGTTTCGGTTCGGGTGCCACTGAAGCTTTCTTT. This sequence encodes CASSLYGFGSGATEAFF.

The rearrangement links TRBV12-3 or TRBV12-4 to TRBJ2-3, with 7 bases that match TRBD2. The CDR3 runs 17 residues. Germline trimming cut 4 bases from V and 4 bases from J; bases unmatched to any gene: 14. The CDR3 bases are TGTGCCAGCAGTTGGTGGACGGCGGGGGTCAACGCAGATACGCAGTATTTT. It translates to CASSWWTAGVNADTQYF.

The DNA of the CDR3 is TGCAGTGCTACAAATCAGGCGCTGGATGAAAAACTGTTTTTT. Encoded protein: CSATNQALDEKLFF. The rearrangement links TRBV20-1 to TRBJ1-4; D unresolved. V dropped 4 bases and J dropped 6 bases, with 15 bases sitting between them. The CDR3 contains 14 residues. Germline values: CDR1 DFQATT, CDR2 SNEGSKA (reference sequence).

This clonotype was detected a few times. The chain employs TRBV7-4 and TRBJ2-7; TRBD2 aligns across 9 bases. Trimming took 5 bases from V and 1 from J; bases not matched to a gene: 18. Germline values: CDR1 SGHVT, CDR2 SQSDAQ. This CDR3 has 19 residues. For the CDR3, the DNA is TGTGCCAGCAGCCCTGACCTGACTAGCGGCTACGGGGGGTCCTACGAGCAGTACTTC. Its translation is CASSPDLTSGYGGSYEQYF.

This clonotype was detected only a few times. This chain joins TRBV5-1 and TRBJ2-7; D possibly corresponds to TRBD1 (6 bases). Germline CDR1 and CDR2: SGHRS and YFSETQ. V lost 1 base and J lost 2, with 13 bases in between. The CDR3 extends over 15 amino acids. The CDR3 spells CASSLMAGATYEQYF. The CDR3 nucleotides read TGCGCCAGCAGCTTGATGGCAGGGGCTACCTACGAGCAGTACTTC.

This clonotype was detected a few times. The rearrangement uses TRBV15 and TRBJ1-1, with D maybe TRBD1 (5 bases). CDR3 length equals 13 residues. Trimming removed 5 bases at V and 1 base at J, with 8 bases between. Per germline, CDR1 LNHNV and CDR2 YYDKDF (reference sequence). As DNA, the CDR3 is TGTGCCACCAGCGGGGGGTCGAACACTGAAGCTTTCTTT. Translated, it gives CATSGGSNTEAFF.

The chain joins TRBV12-3 or TRBV12-4 to TRBJ2-7, with D maybe TRBD2 (6 bases). Trimming took off 4 bases at V and 8 bases at J, with 12 bases between the two ends. The CDR3 is made up of 12 amino acids. The CDR3 sequence is CASSSLGGKQYF. The CDR3 DNA reads as TGTGCCAGCAGTTCCCTGGGCGGGAAGCAGTACTTC.

This sequence joins TRBV5-6 and TRBJ2-7; possibly TRBD1 for D (5 bases). The V gene's germline CDR1 is SGHDT and CDR2 YYEEEE. V lost 4 bases and J lost 4, with 18 bases in between. The CDR3 is 15 residues long. CDR3 protein: CASSPSGNAGYEQYF. The CDR3 DNA reads TGTGCCAGCAGCCCTTCAGGGAACGCTGGATACGAGCAGTACTTC.

This clonotype was counted at least ten times. The V call is TRBV6-2 or TRBV6-3, the J call TRBJ2-7; D is uncertain. Germline-derived CDR1 and CDR2 are MNHEY and SVGEGT. The CDR3 extends over 18 amino acids. V gave up 8 bases and J gave up 5 bases, with 31 bases separating them. Written as DNA, the CDR3 is TGTGCCAGCGAGGATAGGCCACGTGTCCCGAGACTTGTCCACGAGCAGTACTTC. It codes for CASEDRPRVPRLVHEQYF.

The chain employs TRBV11-2 and TRBJ2-3; 14 nucleotides align to TRBD2. The germline CDR1 and CDR2 sequences are SGHAT and FQNNGV. The CDR3 sequence is 19 residues long. V lost 4 bases to trimming and J lost 4 bases; unmatched junction nucleotides: 13. The CDR3 DNA reads as TGTGCCAGCAGCTCCTGGACTAGCGGGAGGATCCATGGGGCAGATACGCAGTATTTT. It translates to CASSSWTSGRIHGADTQYF.

This chain joins TRBV12-3 or TRBV12-4 and TRBJ1-2; D is uncertain. The CDR3 extends over 14 amino acids. V was shortened by 3 bases and J by 8 bases, with 16 bases between the two germline ends. CDR3 amino acids: CASSFSPTLRGYTF. Written as DNA, the CDR3 is TGTGCCAGCAGTTTTTCCCCTACACTTCGGGGCTACACCTTC.

This clonotype showed up just a few times. The gene calls are TRBV29-1 and TRBJ1-2; no clear D. V was shortened by 5 bases and J by 4 bases, with 11 bases between the two germline ends. Germline V gene data show CDR1 as SQVTM and CDR2 as ANQGSEA. CDR3 size: 12 residues. The CDR3 loop is CSVKSELYGYTF. The DNA of the CDR3 is TGCAGCGTTAAGTCAGAGCTCTATGGCTACACCTTC.

This clonotype has just a few counts. This chain connects TRBV20-1 to TRBJ2-7; D is ambiguous. The length of the CDR3 is 12 residues. V was shortened by 4 bases and J by 5 bases, with 12 bases between the two germline ends. Germline CDR1 reads DFQATT; CDR2 reads SNEGSKA (reference sequence). Here the CDR3 DNA reads TGCAGTGCTATCGGGCAGATGAACGAGCAGTACTTC. It translates to CSAIGQMNEQYF.